Following are 30 T cell receptor beta chains from one sample sequenced in a study of identical twins. One entry per CDR3 protein results from TCRdb running MiXCR on the 5' RACE reads. The profile shows over 500,000 distinct CDR3 sequences, 22% of them singletons. Another study also made use of these data, one on T cells expressing NK-cell markers.

Sequenced input: CD4+ T cells sorted from blood. All receptors come from a young woman in good health.

This clonotype was observed a few times. The chain carries TRBV15 and TRBJ2-7, with 7 nucleotides matching TRBD1. With 0 bases clipped from V and 7 bases from J, the junction kept 9 bases outside the gene matches. Looked up from germline, CDR1 is LNHNV and CDR2 is YYDKDF (reference sequence). The CDR3 consists of 15 residues. As DNA, the CDR3 is TGTGCCACCAGCAGAGAAGAAAGGGGGCCTCGGGAGCAGTACTTC. Encoded protein: CATSREERGPREQYF.

This clonotype showed up just a few times. This chain links TRBV12-3 or TRBV12-4 with TRBJ1-1, with unresolved D. Trimming took off 7 bases at V and 4 bases at J, with 7 bases between the two ends. The CDR3 is 11 residues long. The CDR3 reads CASNRITEAFF. CDR3 in DNA: TGTGCCAGCAACCGGATCACTGAAGCTTTCTTT.

CDR3 nucleotides: TGTGCCAGCACCCCACGGGGGAGTATTTCACCCCTCCACTTT. Protein product: CASTPRGSISPLHF. V is TRBV11-3 and J is TRBJ1-6; D perhaps matches TRBD1 (5 bases). CDR3 length: 14 residues. In germline, CDR1 is SGHNT, CDR2 YENEEA. The V and J ends lost 7 bases and 9 bases respectively, with 16 bases between them.

This clonotype was found a few times. The genes are TRBV5-1 and TRBJ1-4, with D tentatively TRBD1 (6 bases). V lost 1 base and J lost 7, with 11 bases in between. Germline V gives CDR1 SGHRS, CDR2 YFSETQ. This CDR3 has 14 amino acids. The CDR3 DNA reads TGCGCCAGCAGCTTGACAGGGTCGGGTGAAAAACTGTTTTTT. It codes for CASSLTGSGEKLFF.

The rearrangement links TRBV7-2 to TRBJ2-2; unclear D gene. V was pared by 5 bases and J by 7 bases, with 8 bases between. CDR1 and CDR2 from the germline V gene are SGHTA and FQGNSA. The CDR3 is made up of 12 amino acids. CDR3 region: CASSPAVGELFF. For the CDR3, the DNA is TGTGCCAGCAGCCCCGCAGTCGGGGAGCTGTTTTTT.

The chain recombines TRBV10-3 with TRBJ1-1; weak D call: TRBD1 (5 bases). The V gene lost 7 bases and the J gene lost 6 bases, with 9 bases spanning the gap. Germline assignment: CDR1 ENHRY and CDR2 SYGVKD. There are 11 residues in the CDR3. In DNA, the CDR3 is TGTGCCATCAAGAAAGGGGCTGAAGCTTTCTTT. Translation: CAIKKGAEAFF.

Only a few counts were recorded for this clonotype. This rearrangement joins TRBV10-3 to TRBJ2-7; perhaps TRBD2 as D (5 bases). Trimming cost V 6 bases and J 1 base, with 16 bases left between them. This CDR3 spans 15 amino acids. Germline CDR1 ENHRY, CDR2 SYGVKD. This chain's CDR3 is CAISSGRTSSYEQYF. CDR3 coding DNA: TGTGCCATCAGCTCGGGGAGAACTAGTTCCTACGAGCAGTACTTC.

The rearrangement uses TRBV6-1 and TRBJ1-1; D is uncertain. The CDR3 is 14 residues long. The V end was cut by 7 bases, the J end by 1 base, with 13 bases between. Germline CDR1 and CDR2: MNHNS and SASEGT. CDR3 in DNA: TGTGCCAGCATCGGGTCGGACCGGAACACTGAAGCTTTCTTT. Protein sequence: CASIGSDRNTEAFF.

The chain is built from TRBV29-1 and TRBJ2-6, with TRBD1 matching 11 bases. Trimming at V came to 7 bases and at J to 3 bases, leaving 5 bases not matched to a gene. From germline, CDR1 is SQVTM and CDR2 ANQGSEA. The CDR3 sequence is 15 residues long. The CDR3 nucleotides read TGCAGCGCTCGGGACAGGGGGGGTGGGGCCAACGTCCTGACTTTC. Its translation is CSARDRGGGANVLTF.

In its sample, this clonotype was seen a few times. This chain joins TRBV10-3 and TRBJ1-1, with unresolved D. Germline V gives CDR1 ENHRY, CDR2 SYGVKD. The CDR3 consists of 14 residues. The V and J ends lost 3 bases and 0 bases respectively, with 8 bases between them. Here the CDR3 DNA reads TGTGCCATCAGTGAACTGACACTGAACACTGAAGCTTTCTTT. Its protein is CAISELTLNTEAFF.

The chain employs TRBV6-5 and TRBJ2-1; 9 bases agree with TRBD1. Germline CDR1 is MNHEY and CDR2 is SVGAGI. This CDR3 has 15 residues. With 0 bases clipped from V and 7 bases from J, the junction kept 4 bases outside the gene matches. CDR3 in amino acids: CASSYSQGARNEQFF. For the CDR3, the DNA is TGTGCCAGCAGTTACTCACAGGGGGCTAGGAATGAGCAGTTCTTC.

In this sample, this clonotype turned up a few times. The rearrangement joins TRBV20-1 to TRBJ2-1; 7 positions agree with TRBD2. The CDR3 has 16 residues. The germline CDR1 and CDR2 sequences are DFQATT and SNEGSKA (reference sequence). J was trimmed by 4 bases and V by 1 base; bases with no gene match: 10. CDR3 protein: CSARALRTRGYNEQFF. The CDR3 DNA follows: TGCAGTGCTAGAGCGCTGCGGACTAGGGGATACAATGAGCAGTTCTTC.

This sequence joins TRBV20-1 and TRBJ2-1, with D possibly being TRBD1 or TRBD2 (5 bases each). Trimming left V 2 bases short and J 7 bases short, with 9 bases between. The CDR3 has 12 residues. Germline assignment: CDR1 DFQATT and CDR2 SNEGSKA (reference sequence). CDR3 amino acids: CSARSRENEQFF. The CDR3, as DNA: TGCAGTGCTAGATCCAGGGAGAATGAGCAGTTCTTC.

This clonotype has just a few counts. This chain joins TRBV10-1 and TRBJ1-6; D gene uncertain. This CDR3 is 15 amino acids long. Trimming shortened V by 5 bases and J by 0 bases, and 8 bases separated the two germline ends. CDR1 is WNHNN, CDR2 SYGVQD, per germline (reference sequence). CDR3 amino acids: CASSTGSSYNSPLHF. CDR3 DNA sequence: TGCGCCAGCAGTACGGGGAGCTCCTATAATTCACCCCTCCACTTT.

The V and J genes are TRBV20-1 and TRBJ2-5, with 10 bases matching TRBD1. After removal of 5 bases from V and 4 bases from J, the junction contained 7 bases not matched to a gene. The CDR3 totals 14 residues. Germline values: CDR1 DFQATT, CDR2 SNEGSKA (reference sequence). Here the CDR3 DNA reads TGCAGTGCTCCCGACAGGGGGCTGGGAGAGACCCAGTACTTC. Translated, it gives CSAPDRGLGETQYF.

This clonotype has only a few counts. The chain recombines TRBV7-8 with TRBJ1-3; D is unresolved. V lost 5 bases, J lost 7 bases, and 9 bases lay in between. Looked up from germline, CDR1 is SGHVS and CDR2 is FQNEAQ. There are 12 residues in the CDR3. Written as DNA, the CDR3 is TGTGCCAGCAGCGCAGCTGACAACACCATATATTTT. Its protein is CASSAADNTIYF.

The gene calls are TRBV6-4 and TRBJ2-2; TRBD2 agrees at 15 bases. The V and J ends lost 5 bases and 5 bases, in that order; junction bases with no gene match: 9. CDR3 length: 18 amino acids. From germline, CDR1 is MRHNA and CDR2 SNTAGT. CDR3 loop: CASSPVGLAGGWTGELFF. In DNA form, the CDR3 reads TGTGCCAGCAGTCCCGTGGGACTAGCGGGAGGATGGACCGGGGAGCTGTTTTTT.

The genes are TRBV7-2 and TRBJ2-3, with TRBD2 as a possible D gene (6 bases). CDR1 is SGHTA, CDR2 FQGNSA, per germline. This CDR3 region has 15 residues. V was trimmed by 5 bases and J by 8 bases, leaving 20 bases between them. For the CDR3, the DNA is TGTGCCAGCAGCCCCGGGGGAATCCCCGCGGTTACGCAGTATTTT. Its protein product is CASSPGGIPAVTQYF.

This clonotype was counted between two and nine times. The chain combines TRBV6-2 or TRBV6-3 with TRBJ2-6; D not certain. Trimming removed 4 bases from V and 0 bases from J, with 7 bases in between. In germline, CDR1 is MNHEY, CDR2 SVGEGT. The CDR3 loop spans 15 amino acids. The DNA for the CDR3 is TGTGCCAGCAGTTCTTTCTTCTCTGGGGCCAACGTCCTGACTTTC. Its protein is CASSSFFSGANVLTF.

The V gene is TRBV20-1, the J gene TRBJ2-5, with D perhaps matching TRBD1 or TRBD2 (5 bases each). Trimming took 6 bases from V and 5 from J, leaving 19 bases between them. Germline CDR1 and CDR2: DFQATT and SNEGSKA (reference sequence). The CDR3 length is 14 residues. Written as DNA, the CDR3 is TGCAGTGCGAAACCCCGGGGCCTACCTGAGACCCAGTACTTC. Protein sequence: CSAKPRGLPETQYF.

The chain joins TRBV6-5 to TRBJ2-7; the match to TRBD2 covers 8 bases. The CDR3 runs to 12 residues. J gave up 3 bases and V 8 bases, and 3 bases lay outside the gene matches. Germline CDR1 reads MNHEY; CDR2 reads SVGAGI. This CDR3 is CASRSGSYEQYF. In nucleotides, the CDR3 is TGTGCCAGCCGGAGCGGGAGCTACGAGCAGTACTTC.

This clonotype was counted once. The chain links TRBV20-1 to TRBJ2-7, with 9 bases fitting TRBD2. CDR3 size: 13 residues. Germline assignment: CDR1 DFQATT and CDR2 SNEGSKA (reference sequence). The V and J ends lost 5 bases and 5 bases, in that order; junction bases with no gene match: 7. Here the CDR3 reads CSALSGGPDEQYF. CDR3 DNA sequence: TGCAGTGCTCTAAGCGGGGGGCCTGACGAGCAGTACTTC.

The sample holds a few counts of this clonotype. The chain recombines TRBV11-2 with TRBJ2-5; unclear D gene. Trimming shortened V by 3 bases and J by 5 bases, and 10 bases separated the two germline ends. This CDR3 is built from 13 residues. Germline V gives CDR1 SGHAT, CDR2 FQNNGV. The CDR3 sequence: CASSFTLGETQYF. As DNA, the CDR3 is TGTGCCAGCAGCTTTACCCTGGGGGAGACCCAGTACTTC.

This chain links TRBV5-1 with TRBJ1-2; the D is unclear. Germline assignment: CDR1 SGHRS and CDR2 YFSETQ. V dropped 1 base and J dropped 3 bases, with 7 bases sitting between them. The CDR3 runs to 13 residues. This CDR3 is CASSLRSDYGYTF. The CDR3 DNA follows: TGCGCCAGCAGCTTGCGGTCCGACTATGGCTACACCTTC.

The chain has TRBV4-2 and TRBJ2-5; no reliable D call. The CDR3 contains 14 residues. With 4 bases removed from V and 7 bases from J, the gap between germline ends came to 16 bases. The germline V gene encodes CDR1 LGHNA and CDR2 YNFKEQ. The CDR3 spells CASSPDRRRGTQYF. For the CDR3, the DNA is TGTGCCAGCAGCCCAGACCGTCGCCGAGGGACCCAGTACTTC.

The gene calls are TRBV9 and TRBJ1-1; D is undetermined. Germline V lookup: CDR1 SGDLS, CDR2 YYNGEE. The V gene lost 2 bases and the J gene lost 1 base, with 15 bases spanning the gap. CDR3 length: 16 residues. CDR3 sequence (DNA): TGTGCCAGCAGCGTCGTATCCGGACTGTCGAACACTGAAGCTTTCTTT. Protein sequence: CASSVVSGLSNTEAFF. The full variable domain, rest sourced from reference TRBV9 and TRBJ1-1, is DSGVTQTPKHLITATGQRVTLRCSPRSGDLSVYWYQQSLDQGLQFLIQYYNGEERAKGNILERFSAQQFPDLHSELNLSSLELGDSALYFCASSVVSGLSNTEAFFGQGTRLTVV.

The genes are TRBV11-3 and TRBJ2-1; 9 bases are shared with TRBD2. With V trimmed by 5 bases and J by 5 bases, 10 bases remained unmatched. Germline V gene lookup returns CDR1 SGHNT and CDR2 YENEEA. The CDR3 spans 16 residues. CDR3 sequence reads: CASSPEGTSYHNEQFF. CDR3 coding DNA: TGTGCCAGCAGCCCCGAGGGGACTAGCTACCACAATGAGCAGTTCTTC.

This clonotype showed up just a few times. This chain uses TRBV20-1 with TRBJ2-5; 11 bases line up with TRBD2. Germline-derived CDR1 and CDR2 are DFQATT and SNEGSKA (reference sequence). Germline trimming cut 4 bases from V and 2 bases from J; bases unmatched to any gene: 9. The CDR3 length is 16 residues. The CDR3 DNA is TGCAGTGCTACCATACCTAGCGGGGGGAATCAAGAGACCCAGTACTTC. This translates into CSATIPSGGNQETQYF.

The rearrangement uses TRBV4-1 and TRBJ2-7; 7 bases agree with TRBD1. The CDR3 sequence is 16 residues long. J gave up 2 bases and V 2 bases, and 9 bases lay outside the gene matches. Germline CDR1 MGHRA, CDR2 YSYEKL. The CDR3 sequence: CASSQWTGPTTYEQYF. CDR3 bases: TGCGCCAGCAGCCAATGGACAGGACCTACTACCTACGAGCAGTACTTC.

This clonotype was observed once. The V and J genes are TRBV5-1 and TRBJ2-5; D possibly corresponds to TRBD2 (6 bases). V lost 6 bases and J lost 2, with 8 bases in between. The CDR3 runs to 12 residues. CDR1 and CDR2 (germline): SGHRS, YFSETQ. DNA for the CDR3: TGCGCCAGCAAGGAGGGACAAGAGACCCAGTACTTC. Translation: CASKEGQETQYF.